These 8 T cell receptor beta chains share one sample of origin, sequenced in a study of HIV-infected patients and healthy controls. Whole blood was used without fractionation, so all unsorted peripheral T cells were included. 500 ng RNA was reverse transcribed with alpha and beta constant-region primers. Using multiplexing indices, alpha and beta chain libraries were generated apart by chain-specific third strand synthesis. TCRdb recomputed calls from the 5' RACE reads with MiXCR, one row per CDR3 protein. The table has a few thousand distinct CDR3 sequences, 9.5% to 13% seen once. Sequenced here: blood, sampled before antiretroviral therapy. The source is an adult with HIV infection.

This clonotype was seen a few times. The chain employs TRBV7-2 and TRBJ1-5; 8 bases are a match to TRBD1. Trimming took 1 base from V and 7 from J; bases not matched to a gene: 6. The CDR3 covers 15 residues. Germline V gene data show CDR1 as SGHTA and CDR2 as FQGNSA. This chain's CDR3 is CASSLGGQGGQPQHF. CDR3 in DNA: TGTGCCAGCAGCTTAGGAGGACAGGGCGGACAGCCCCAGCATTTT.

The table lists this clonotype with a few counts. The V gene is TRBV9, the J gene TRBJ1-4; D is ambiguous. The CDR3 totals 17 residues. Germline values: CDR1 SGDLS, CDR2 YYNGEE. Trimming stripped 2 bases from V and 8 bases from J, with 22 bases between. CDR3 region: CASSVSGGPRGNEKLFF. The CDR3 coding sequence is TGTGCCAGCAGCGTCTCGGGTGGCCCCAGAGGGAACGAAAAACTGTTTTTT.

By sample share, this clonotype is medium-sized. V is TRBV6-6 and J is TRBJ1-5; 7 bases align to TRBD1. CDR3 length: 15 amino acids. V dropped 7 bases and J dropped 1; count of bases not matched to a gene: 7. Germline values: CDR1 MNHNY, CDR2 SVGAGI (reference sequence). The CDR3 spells CASTRNRGSNQPQHF. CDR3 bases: TGTGCCAGCACCCGAAACAGGGGAAGCAATCAGCCCCAGCATTTT.

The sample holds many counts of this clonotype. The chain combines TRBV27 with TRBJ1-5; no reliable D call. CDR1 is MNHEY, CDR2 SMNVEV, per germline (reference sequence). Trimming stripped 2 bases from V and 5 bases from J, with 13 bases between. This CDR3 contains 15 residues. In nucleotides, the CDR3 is TGTGCCAGCAGTTTAGCTGGTGTACCGGATCAGCCCCAGCATTTT. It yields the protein CASSLAGVPDQPQHF.

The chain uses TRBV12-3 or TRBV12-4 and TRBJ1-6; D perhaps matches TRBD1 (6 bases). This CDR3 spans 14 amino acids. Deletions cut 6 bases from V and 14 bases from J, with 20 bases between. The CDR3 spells CASSPRSSQGTLHF. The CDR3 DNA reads TGTGCCAGCAGCCCTCGGTCTTCACAGGGAACCCTCCACTTT.

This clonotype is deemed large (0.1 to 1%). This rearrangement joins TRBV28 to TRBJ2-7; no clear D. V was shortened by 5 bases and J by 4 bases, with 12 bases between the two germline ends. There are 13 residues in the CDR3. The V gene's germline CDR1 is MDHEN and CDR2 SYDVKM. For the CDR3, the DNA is TGTGCCAGCAGTCCCGGGCCATTATACGAGCAGTACTTC. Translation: CASSPGPLYEQYF. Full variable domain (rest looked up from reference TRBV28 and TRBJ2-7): DVKVTQSSRYLVKRTGEKVFLECVQDMDHENMFWYRQDPGLGLRLIYFSYDVKMKEKGDIPEGYSVSREKKERFSLILESASTNQTSMYLCASSPGPLYEQYFGPGTRLTVT.

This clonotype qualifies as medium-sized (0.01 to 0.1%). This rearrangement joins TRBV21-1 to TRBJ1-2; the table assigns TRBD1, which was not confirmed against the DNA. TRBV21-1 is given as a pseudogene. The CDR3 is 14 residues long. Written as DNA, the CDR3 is TGTGCCAGCAGCAAGGTTACAGGCCGCTATGGCTACACCTTC. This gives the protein CASSKVTGRYGYTF.

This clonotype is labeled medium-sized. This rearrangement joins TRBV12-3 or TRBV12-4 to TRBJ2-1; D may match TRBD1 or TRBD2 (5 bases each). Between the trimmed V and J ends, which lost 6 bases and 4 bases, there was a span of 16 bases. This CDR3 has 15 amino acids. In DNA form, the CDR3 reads TGTGCCAGCAGCCCCCCAGGGCGGGTTTACAATGAGCAGTTCTTC. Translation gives CASSPPGRVYNEQFF.